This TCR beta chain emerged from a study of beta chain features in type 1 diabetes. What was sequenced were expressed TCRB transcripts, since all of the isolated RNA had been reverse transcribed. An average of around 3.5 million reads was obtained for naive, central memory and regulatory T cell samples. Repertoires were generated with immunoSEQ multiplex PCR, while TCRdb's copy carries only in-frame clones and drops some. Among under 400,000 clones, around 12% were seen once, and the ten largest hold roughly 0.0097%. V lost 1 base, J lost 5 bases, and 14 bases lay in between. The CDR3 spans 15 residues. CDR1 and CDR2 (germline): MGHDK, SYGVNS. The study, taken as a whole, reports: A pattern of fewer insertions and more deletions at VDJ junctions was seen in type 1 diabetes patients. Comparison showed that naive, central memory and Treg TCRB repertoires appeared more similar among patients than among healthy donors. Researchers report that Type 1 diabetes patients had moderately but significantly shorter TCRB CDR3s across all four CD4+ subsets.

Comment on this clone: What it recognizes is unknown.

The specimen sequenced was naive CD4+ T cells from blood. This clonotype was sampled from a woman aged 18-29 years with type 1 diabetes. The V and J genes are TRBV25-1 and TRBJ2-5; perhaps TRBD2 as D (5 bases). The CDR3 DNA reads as TGTGCCAGCAGTGAATTTGGGAGTCCTCGGGAGACCCAGTACTTC. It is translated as CASSEFGSPRETQYF.